What follows is one T cell receptor (beta chain) and its context. What it recognizes is unknown. The germline gene is not matched at one end of the junction; a read error may be the cause. Additional DNA sequences in this sample encode the identical CDR3. The data were taken from a study of T cells in localized non-small cell lung cancer. Findings and caveats of the study: Tumor showed lower T cell clonality than uninvolved adjacent lung, where it was highest. A denser population of T cells in blood accompanied longer overall survival. Adjacent lung tissue had a median approximately 61 of the top 100 clones found in the tumor.

CDR1 SGHTA and CDR2 FQGNSA come from the germline V gene. This CDR3 is built from 15 residues. The repertoire was sequenced with immunoSEQ multiplex PCR; TCRdb's copy has only in-frame clones and lacks some. The table includes some 39,000 clones, about nine tenths detected once. The clonotype originates from an older male donor with stage II lung adenocarcinoma. The specimen comprised peripheral blood mononuclear cells, sampled before any cancer treatment. V is TRBV7-2 and J is TRBJ2-1; 10 bases agree with TRBD2. The CDR3 nucleotides are TGTGCCAGCCTAGCGGGAGCGTTCTCCTACAATGAACAGTTCTTC. Its translation is CASLAGAFSYNEQFF. Complete variable domain (other parts from reference TRBV7-2 and TRBJ2-1): GAGVSQSPSNKVTEKGKDVELRCDPISGHTALYWYRQSLGQGLEFLIYFQGNSAPDKSGLPSDRFSAERTGGSVSTLTIQRTQQEDSAVYLCASLAGAFSYNEQFFGPGTRLTVL.